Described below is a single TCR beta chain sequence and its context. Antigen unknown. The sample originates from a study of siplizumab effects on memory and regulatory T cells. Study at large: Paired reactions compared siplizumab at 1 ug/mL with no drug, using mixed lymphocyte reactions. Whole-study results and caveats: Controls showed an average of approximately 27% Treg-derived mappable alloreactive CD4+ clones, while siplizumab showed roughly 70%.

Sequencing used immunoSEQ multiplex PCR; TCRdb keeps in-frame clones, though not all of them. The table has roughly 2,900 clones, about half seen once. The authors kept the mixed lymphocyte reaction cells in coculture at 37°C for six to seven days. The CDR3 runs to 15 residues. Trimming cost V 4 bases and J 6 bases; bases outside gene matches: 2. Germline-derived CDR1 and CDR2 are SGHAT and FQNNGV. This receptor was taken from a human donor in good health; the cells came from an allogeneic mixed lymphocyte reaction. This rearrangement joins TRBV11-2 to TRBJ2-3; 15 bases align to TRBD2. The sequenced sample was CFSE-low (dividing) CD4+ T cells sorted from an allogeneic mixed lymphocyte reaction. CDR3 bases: TGTGCCAGCAGCTCGGGGACTAGCGGGGGGGATACGCAGTATTTT. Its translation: CASSSGTSGGDTQYF.